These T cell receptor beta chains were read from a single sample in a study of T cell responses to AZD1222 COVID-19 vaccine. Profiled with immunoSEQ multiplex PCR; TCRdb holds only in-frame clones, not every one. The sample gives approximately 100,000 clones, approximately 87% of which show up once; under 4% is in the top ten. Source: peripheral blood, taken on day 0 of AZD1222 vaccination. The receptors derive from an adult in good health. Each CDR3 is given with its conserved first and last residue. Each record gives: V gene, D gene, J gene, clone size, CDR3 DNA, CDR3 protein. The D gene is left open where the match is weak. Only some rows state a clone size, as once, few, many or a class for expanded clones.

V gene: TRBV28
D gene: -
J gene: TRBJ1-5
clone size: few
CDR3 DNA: TGTGCCAGCAGTTTAAATCGGTACGGCAATCAGCCCCAGCATTTT
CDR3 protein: CASSLNRYGNQPQHF

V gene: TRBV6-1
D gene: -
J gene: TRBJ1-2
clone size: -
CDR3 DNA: TGTGCCAGCAGTGAAGCCCAGACATTTAACTATGGCTACACCTTC
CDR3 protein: CASSEAQTFNYGYTF

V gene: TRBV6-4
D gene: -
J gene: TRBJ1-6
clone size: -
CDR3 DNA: TGTGCCAGCAGTGCGACAGGCGGTAATTCACCCCTCCACTTT
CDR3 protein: CASSATGGNSPLHF

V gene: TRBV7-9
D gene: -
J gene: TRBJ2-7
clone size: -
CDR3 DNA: TGTGCCAGCACTGGGGGTTATCTCTACGAGCAGTACTTC
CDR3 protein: CASTGGYLYEQYF

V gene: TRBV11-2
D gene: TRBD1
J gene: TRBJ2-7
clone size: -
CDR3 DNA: TGTGCCAGCAGCTTGGCGGGACAGGACTCCTACGAGCAGTACTTC
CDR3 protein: CASSLAGQDSYEQYF

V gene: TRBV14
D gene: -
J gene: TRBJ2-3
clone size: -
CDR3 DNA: TGTGCCAGCAGCCAGTGGGATACGCAGTATTTT
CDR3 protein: CASSQWDTQYF

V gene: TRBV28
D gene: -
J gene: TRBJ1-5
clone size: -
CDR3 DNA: TGTGCCAGCAGTTTCAATCAGCCCCAGCATTTT
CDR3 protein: CASSFNQPQHF

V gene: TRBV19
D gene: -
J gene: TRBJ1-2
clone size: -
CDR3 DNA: TGTGCCAGTAGTATAGATCTACAAGGCTACACCTTC
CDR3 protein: CASSIDLQGYTF

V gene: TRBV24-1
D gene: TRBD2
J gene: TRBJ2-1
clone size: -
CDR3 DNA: TGTGCCACCAGTGAGGGCCTTAGCGGGGGGACCAGGAATGAGCAGTTCTTC
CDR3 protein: CATSEGLSGGTRNEQFF

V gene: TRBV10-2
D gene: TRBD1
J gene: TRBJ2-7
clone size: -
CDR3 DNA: TGCGCCAGCAGTGACCGACAGGGACCCTACGAGCAGTACTTC
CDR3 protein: CASSDRQGPYEQYF

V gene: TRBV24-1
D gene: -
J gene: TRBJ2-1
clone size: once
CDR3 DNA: TGTGCCACCAGTGATTTCAACAGGGGGGGCGGAATGTGGCAGTTCTTC
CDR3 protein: CATSDFNRGGGMWQFF

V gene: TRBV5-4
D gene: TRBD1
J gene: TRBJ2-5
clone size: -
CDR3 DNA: TGTGCCAGCAGCTCCTTAACAGGGGTTAGAGAGACCCAGTACTTC
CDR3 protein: CASSSLTGVRETQYF

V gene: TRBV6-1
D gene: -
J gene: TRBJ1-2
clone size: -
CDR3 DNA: TGTGCCAGCAGTGAAGTGCCGGGACCCGATTATGGCTACACCTTC
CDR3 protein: CASSEVPGPDYGYTF

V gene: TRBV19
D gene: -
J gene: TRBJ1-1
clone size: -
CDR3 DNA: TGTGCCAGTAGTAGCTGGAGCACTGAAGCTTTCTTT
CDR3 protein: CASSSWSTEAFF

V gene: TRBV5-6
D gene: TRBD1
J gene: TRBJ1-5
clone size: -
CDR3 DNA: TGTGCCAGCAGCCGCCGACAGGGGGCGAATCAGCCCCAGCATTTT
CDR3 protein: CASSRRQGANQPQHF

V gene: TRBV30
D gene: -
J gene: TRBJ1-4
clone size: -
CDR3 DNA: TGTGCCTGGAGTGTACGAGGTGTGGTTGAAAAACTGTTTTTT
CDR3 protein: CAWSVRGVVEKLFF

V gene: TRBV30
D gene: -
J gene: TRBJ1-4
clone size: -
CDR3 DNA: TGTGCCTGGAGAGAGAGGACGCCTAATGAAAAACTGTTTTTT
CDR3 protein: CAWRERTPNEKLFF

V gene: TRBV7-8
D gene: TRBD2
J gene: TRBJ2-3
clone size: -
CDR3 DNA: TGTGCCAGCAGCCCTGGTCGGCGGGGGGGCTTCCCAGATACGCAGTATTTT
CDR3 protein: CASSPGRRGGFPDTQYF

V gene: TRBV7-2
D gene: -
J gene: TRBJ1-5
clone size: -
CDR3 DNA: TGTGCCAGCAGCCCGAGTTGGGGCGGGAATCAGCCCCAGCATTTT
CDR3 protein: CASSPSWGGNQPQHF

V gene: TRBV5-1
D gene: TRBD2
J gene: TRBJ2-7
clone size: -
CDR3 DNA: TGCGCCAGCAGCTTGGTAGCGGGTCCACCTCGGGACGAGCAGTACTTC
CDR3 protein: CASSLVAGPPRDEQYF

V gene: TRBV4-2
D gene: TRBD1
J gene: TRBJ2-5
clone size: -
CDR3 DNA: TGTGCCAGCAGCCTCCCCGGTACAGGGGTACAAGAGACCCAGTACTTC
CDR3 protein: CASSLPGTGVQETQYF

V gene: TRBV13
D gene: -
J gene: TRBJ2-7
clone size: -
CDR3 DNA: TGTGCCAGCAGCTTAGGCTACGAGCAGTACTTC
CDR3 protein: CASSLGYEQYF

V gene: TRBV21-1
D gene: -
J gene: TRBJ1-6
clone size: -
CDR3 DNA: TGTGCCAGCAGCGCGCTAGAGGGCTCACCCCTCCACTTT
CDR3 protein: CASSALEGSPLHF

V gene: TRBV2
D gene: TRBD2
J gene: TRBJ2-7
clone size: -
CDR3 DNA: TGTGCCAGCAGTGAATTAGCGGGGGGATTCGAGCAGTACTTC
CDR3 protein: CASSELAGGFEQYF

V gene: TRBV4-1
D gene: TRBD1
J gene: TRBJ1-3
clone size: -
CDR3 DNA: TGCGCCAGCAGCCCGTCCCAATCAGGGGGCTTCTCTGGAAACACCATATATTTT
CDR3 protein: CASSPSQSGGFSGNTIYF

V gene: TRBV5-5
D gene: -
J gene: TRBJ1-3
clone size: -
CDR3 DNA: TGTGCCAGCAGCTTGACAGCTCTACTGAGCTCTGGAAACACCATATATTTT
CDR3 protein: CASSLTALLSSGNTIYF

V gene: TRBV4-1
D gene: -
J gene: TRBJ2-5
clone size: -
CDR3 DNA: TGCGCCAGCAGCCAAGTGTCAGCGGCTCGGGAGACCCAGTACTTC
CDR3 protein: CASSQVSAARETQYF

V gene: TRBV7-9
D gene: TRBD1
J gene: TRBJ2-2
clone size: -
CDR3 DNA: TGTGCTATAGGGGGCGCAATTTTCGACACCGGGGAGCTGTTTTTT
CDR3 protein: CAIGGAIFDTGELFF

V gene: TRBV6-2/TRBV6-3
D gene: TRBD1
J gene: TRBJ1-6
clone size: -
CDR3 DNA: TGTGCCAGCAGTCGGACAGGGAGAGGCTCACCCCTCCACTTT
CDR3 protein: CASSRTGRGSPLHF

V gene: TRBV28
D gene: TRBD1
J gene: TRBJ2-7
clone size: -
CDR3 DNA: TGTGCCAGCACCCGGGACAGGGGAAGCGAGCAGTACTTC
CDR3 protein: CASTRDRGSEQYF

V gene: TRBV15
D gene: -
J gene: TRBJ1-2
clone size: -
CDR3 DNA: TGTGCCACCAGCGGGTTGACGGAGAACTATGGCTACACCTTC
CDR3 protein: CATSGLTENYGYTF

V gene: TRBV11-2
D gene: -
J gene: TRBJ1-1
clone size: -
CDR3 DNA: TGTGCCAGCAGCTCCAGGGTGGGGAACACTGAAGCTTTCTTT
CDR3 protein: CASSSRVGNTEAFF

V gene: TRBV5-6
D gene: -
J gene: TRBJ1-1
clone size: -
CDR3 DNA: TGTGCCAGCAGCTACGGACACCTCACTGAAGCTTTCTTT
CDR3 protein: CASSYGHLTEAFF

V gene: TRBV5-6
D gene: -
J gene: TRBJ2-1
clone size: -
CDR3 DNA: TGTGCCAGCAGCTTGTCAGGGGAACCCTACAATGAGCAGTTCTTC
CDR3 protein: CASSLSGEPYNEQFF

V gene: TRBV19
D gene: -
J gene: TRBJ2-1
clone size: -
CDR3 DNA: TGTGCCAGTAGTATAGGAAGCAATAATGAGCAGTTCTTC
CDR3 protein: CASSIGSNNEQFF

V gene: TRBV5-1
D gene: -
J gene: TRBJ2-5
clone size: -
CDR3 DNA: TGCGCCAGCAGCTTGGATACTAGCACGGAGACCCAGTACTTC
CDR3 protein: CASSLDTSTETQYF

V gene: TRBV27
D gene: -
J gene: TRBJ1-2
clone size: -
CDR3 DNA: TGTGCCAGCAGTCCGGTTACCAGGGCCTATGGCTACACCTTC
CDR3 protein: CASSPVTRAYGYTF